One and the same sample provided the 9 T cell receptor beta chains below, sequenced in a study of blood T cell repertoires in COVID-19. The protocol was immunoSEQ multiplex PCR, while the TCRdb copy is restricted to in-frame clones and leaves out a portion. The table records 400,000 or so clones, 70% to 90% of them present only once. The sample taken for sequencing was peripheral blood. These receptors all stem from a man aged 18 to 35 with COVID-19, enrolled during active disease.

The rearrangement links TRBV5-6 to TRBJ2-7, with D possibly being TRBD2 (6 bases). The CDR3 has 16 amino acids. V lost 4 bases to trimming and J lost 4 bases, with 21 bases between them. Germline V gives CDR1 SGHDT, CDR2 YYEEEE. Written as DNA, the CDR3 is TGTGCCAGCAGCCCGGTCCGTCGGGGGTTGGGTTACGAGCAGTACTTC. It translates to CASSPVRRGLGYEQYF.

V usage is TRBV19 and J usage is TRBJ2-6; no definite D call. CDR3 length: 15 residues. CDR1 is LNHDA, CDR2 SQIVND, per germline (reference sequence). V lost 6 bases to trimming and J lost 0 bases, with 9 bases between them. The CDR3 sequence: CASREQNSGANVLTF. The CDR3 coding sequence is TGTGCCAGTAGGGAACAGAACTCTGGGGCCAACGTCCTGACTTTC.

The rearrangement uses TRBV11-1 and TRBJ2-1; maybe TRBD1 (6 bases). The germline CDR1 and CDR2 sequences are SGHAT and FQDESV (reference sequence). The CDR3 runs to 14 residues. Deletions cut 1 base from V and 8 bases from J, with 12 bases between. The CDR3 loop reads CASSLGGRGDEQFF. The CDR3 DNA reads TGTGCCAGCAGCTTAGGGGGCAGGGGCGATGAGCAGTTCTTC.

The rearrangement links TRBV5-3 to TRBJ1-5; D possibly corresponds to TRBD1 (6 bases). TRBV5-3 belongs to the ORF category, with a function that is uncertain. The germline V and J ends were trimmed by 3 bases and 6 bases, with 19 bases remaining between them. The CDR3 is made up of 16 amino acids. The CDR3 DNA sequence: TGTGCCAGAAGCTGCCCTGGTACTGGGGGCGGTCAGCCCCAGCATTTT. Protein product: CARSCPGTGGGQPQHF.

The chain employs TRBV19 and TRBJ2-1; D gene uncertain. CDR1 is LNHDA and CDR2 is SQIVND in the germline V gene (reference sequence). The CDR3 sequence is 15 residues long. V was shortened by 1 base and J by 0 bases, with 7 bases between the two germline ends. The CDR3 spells CASSIGQNSYNEQFF. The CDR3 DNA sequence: TGTGCCAGTAGTATAGGGCAGAACTCCTACAATGAGCAGTTCTTC.

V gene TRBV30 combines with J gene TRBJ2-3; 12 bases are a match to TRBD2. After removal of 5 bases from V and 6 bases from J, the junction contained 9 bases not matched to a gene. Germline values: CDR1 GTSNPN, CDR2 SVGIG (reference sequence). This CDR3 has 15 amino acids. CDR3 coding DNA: TGTGCCTGGGATGTTCTAGCGGGAGGGTCCGATACGCAGTATTTT. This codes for CAWDVLAGGSDTQYF.

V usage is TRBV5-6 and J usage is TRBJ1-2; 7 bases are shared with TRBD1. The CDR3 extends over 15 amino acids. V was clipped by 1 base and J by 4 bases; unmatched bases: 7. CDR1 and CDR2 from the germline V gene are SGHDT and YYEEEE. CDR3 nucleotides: TGTGCCAGCAGCTTGATCGACAGGGCGGGCTATGGCTACACCTTC. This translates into CASSLIDRAGYGYTF.

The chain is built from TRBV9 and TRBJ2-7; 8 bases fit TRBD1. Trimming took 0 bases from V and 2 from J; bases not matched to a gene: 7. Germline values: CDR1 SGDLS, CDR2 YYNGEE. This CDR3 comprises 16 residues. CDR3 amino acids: CASSVASQGATYEQYF. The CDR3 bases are TGTGCCAGCAGCGTAGCAAGCCAGGGGGCCACCTACGAGCAGTACTTC.

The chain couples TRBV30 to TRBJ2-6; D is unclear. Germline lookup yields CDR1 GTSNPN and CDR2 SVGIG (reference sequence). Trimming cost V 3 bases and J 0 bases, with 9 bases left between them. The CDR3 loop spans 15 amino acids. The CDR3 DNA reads TGTGCCTGGAGATGGAGTTCCTCTGGGGCCAACGTCCTGACTTTC. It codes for CAWRWSSSGANVLTF.